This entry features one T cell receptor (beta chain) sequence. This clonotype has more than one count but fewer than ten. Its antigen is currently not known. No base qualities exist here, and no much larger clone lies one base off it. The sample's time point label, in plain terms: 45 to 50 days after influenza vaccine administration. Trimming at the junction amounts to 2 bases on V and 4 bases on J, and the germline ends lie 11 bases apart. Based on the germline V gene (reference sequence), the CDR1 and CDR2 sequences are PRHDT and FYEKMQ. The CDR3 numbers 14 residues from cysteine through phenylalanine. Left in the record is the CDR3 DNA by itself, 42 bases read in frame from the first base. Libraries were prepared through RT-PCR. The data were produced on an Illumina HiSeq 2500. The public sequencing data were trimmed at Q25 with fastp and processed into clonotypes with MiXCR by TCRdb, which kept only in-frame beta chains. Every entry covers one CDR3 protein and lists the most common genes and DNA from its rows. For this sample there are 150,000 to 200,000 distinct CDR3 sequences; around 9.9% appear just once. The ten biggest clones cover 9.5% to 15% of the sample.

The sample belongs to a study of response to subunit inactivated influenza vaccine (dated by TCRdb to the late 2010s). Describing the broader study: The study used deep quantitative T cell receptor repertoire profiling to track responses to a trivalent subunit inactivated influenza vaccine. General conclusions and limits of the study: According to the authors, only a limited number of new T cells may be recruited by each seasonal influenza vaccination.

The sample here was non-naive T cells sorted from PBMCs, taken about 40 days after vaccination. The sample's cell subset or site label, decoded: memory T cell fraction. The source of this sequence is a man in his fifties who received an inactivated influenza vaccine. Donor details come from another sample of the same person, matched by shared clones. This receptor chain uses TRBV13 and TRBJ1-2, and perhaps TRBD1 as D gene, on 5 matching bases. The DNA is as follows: TGTGCCAGCAGCTTAATCTCTGGGGGCTATGGCTACACCTTC. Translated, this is CASSLISGGYGYTF. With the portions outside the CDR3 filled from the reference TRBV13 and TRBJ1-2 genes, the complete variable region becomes AAGVIQSPRHLIKEKRETATLKCYPIPRHDTVYWYQQGPGQDPQFLISFYEKMQSDKGSIPDRFSAQQFSDYHSELNMSSLELGDSALYFCASSLISGGYGYTFGSGTRLTVV.